This TCR beta chain was documented in a study of siplizumab effects on memory and regulatory T cells. General observations from the study: Naive T cells, seemingly more diverse than memory cells, seemed major alloresponse contributors. Sequences below about 10^-5 frequency were poorly captured. As a result, only a minor fraction of alloreactive clones mapped to unstimulated subsets. Assignment of a naive or memory phenotype failed for roughly 80-97% of the proliferating CD4+ or CD8+ clones.

Per sample, roughly 10^5 TCR templates were assayed. Measured with immunoSEQ multiplex PCR; TCRdb has only the in-frame clones, and not every one. Altogether around 100,000 clones are present, about 95% being singletons, with the ten largest covering approximately 1.4%. Concerning this clone itself: Its specificity is not known.

This sequence was found in a human donor in good health. The material sequenced was non-Treg CD4+ T cells sorted from blood.

CDR3 coding DNA: TGTGCCAGCAGCTCGCGTACGGATGAGAACACTGAAGCTTTCTTT. Amino acids: CASSSRTDENTEAFF. The gene calls are TRBV7-9 and TRBJ1-1, with D unclear. From germline, CDR1 is SEHNR and CDR2 FQNEAQ (reference sequence). The CDR3 loop spans 15 amino acids. Trimming took off 4 bases at V and 1 base at J, with 13 bases between the two ends.